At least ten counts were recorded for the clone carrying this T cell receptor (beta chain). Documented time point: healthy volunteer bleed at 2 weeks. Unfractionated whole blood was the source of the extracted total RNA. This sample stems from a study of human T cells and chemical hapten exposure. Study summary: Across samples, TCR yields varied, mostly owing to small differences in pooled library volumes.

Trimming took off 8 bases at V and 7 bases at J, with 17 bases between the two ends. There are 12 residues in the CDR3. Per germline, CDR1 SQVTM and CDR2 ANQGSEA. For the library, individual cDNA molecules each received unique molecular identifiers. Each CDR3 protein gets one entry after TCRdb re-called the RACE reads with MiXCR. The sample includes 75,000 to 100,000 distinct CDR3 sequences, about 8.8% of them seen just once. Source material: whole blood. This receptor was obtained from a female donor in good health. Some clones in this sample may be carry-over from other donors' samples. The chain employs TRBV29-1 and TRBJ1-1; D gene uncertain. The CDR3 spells CSTNPDKIEAFF. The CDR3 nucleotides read TGCAGCACAAACCCCGACAAGATTGAAGCTTTCTTT.